The 29 T cell receptor beta chains below come from one sample, sequenced in a study of blood T cell repertoires in COVID-19. The repertoire was sequenced with immunoSEQ multiplex PCR; TCRdb's copy has only in-frame clones and lacks some. Here the sample spans 110,000 or so clones, around 89% being singletons. The sequenced sample consisted of peripheral blood. The receptors originated from a woman in her 50s with acute or convalescent COVID-19.

V usage is TRBV18 and J usage is TRBJ1-2; 7 bases map to TRBD1. This CDR3 is built from 14 residues. J lost 1 base, V lost 6 bases, and 5 bases had no gene match. Germline V gene data show CDR1 as KGHSH and CDR2 as LQKENI. CDR3 nucleotides: TGTGCCAGCTCCCCCGGGACAGATAACTATGGCTACACCTTC. This translates into CASSPGTDNYGYTF.

The CDR3 nucleotides read TGCGCCAGCAACCGAGGGACTAGCGGGGTAGAGACCCAGTACTTC. Translating gives CASNRGTSGVETQYF. V usage is TRBV5-1 and J usage is TRBJ2-5, with TRBD2 matching over 13 bases. Losses at the gene ends were 6 bases for V and 4 bases for J; bases not matched to a gene: 6. The CDR3 has 15 residues. Germline CDR1 reads SGHRS; CDR2 reads YFSETQ.

The J gene is TRBJ1-6, the V gene TRBV3-1 (or the pseudogene TRBV3-2); 9 bases fit TRBD1. Germline-derived CDR1 and CDR2 are LGHDT and YNNKEL (reference sequence). V was pared by 4 bases and J by 11 bases, with 6 bases of the junction left unmatched. The CDR3 length is 14 residues. CDR3 residues: CASSLTGTGPPLHF. CDR3 DNA: TGTGCCAGCAGCCTTACGGGGACAGGGCCACCCCTCCACTTT.

The chain employs TRBV5-6 and TRBJ2-1; 8 bases fit TRBD1. Germline loops: CDR1 SGHDT, CDR2 YYEEEE. This CDR3 is built from 12 residues. After removal of 4 bases from V and 11 bases from J, the junction contained 5 bases not matched to a gene. CDR3 DNA: TGTGCCAGCAGCCCCGGACAGGGCAAGCAGTTCTTC. Protein product: CASSPGQGKQFF.

This chain uses TRBV15 with TRBJ1-3; TRBD1 matches at 8 bases. The CDR3 extends over 15 amino acids. J gave up 5 bases and V 4 bases, and 7 bases lay outside the gene matches. CDR1 and CDR2 (germline): LNHNV, YYDKDF (reference sequence). The CDR3 is CATSIGGQGRNTIYF. For the CDR3, the DNA is TGTGCCACCAGCATCGGAGGACAGGGTAGAAACACCATATATTTT. Full variable domain (outside the CDR3, taken from reference TRBV15 and TRBJ1-3): DAMVIQNPRYQVTQFGKPVTLSCSQTLNHNVMYWYQQKSSQAPKLLFHYYDKDFNNEADTPDNFQSRRPNTSFCFLDIRSPGLGDTAMYLCATSIGGQGRNTIYFGEGSWLTVV.

The gene calls are TRBV24-1 and TRBJ1-2; 9 nucleotides agree with TRBD1. V lost 2 bases, J lost 0 bases, and 6 bases stayed unmatched. Germline values: CDR1 KGHDR, CDR2 SFDVKD. This CDR3 is built from 17 residues. The CDR3 DNA is TGTGCCACCAGTGATTCTCCGGGACAGGGTCCTAACTATGGCTACACCTTC. Residues: CATSDSPGQGPNYGYTF.

The J gene is TRBJ1-2, the V gene TRBV12-5; 7 bases are shared with TRBD1. Trimming cost V 6 bases and J 3 bases; bases outside gene matches: 4. CDR1 and CDR2 from the germline V gene are LGHNT and FRNRAP. There are 13 residues in the CDR3. The CDR3 bases are TGTGCTAGTGGCGTACAGGGGCACTATGGCTACACCTTC. Its translation is CASGVQGHYGYTF.

J is TRBJ1-2 and V is TRBV18, with 10 bases matching TRBD1. Unmatched junction bases numbered 14, after V lost 3 bases and J lost 4 bases. The CDR3 covers 18 residues. CDR1 is KGHSH, CDR2 LQKENI, per germline. In nucleotides, the CDR3 is TGTGCCAGCTCACCTAAGACAGGGGGCCGTCCTATACTCTATGGCTACACCTTC. This encodes CASSPKTGGRPILYGYTF.

This clone was seen just once. The chain links TRBV12-3 or TRBV12-4 to TRBJ2-7; D is uncertain. Trimming pared 10 bases from V and 5 bases from J, leaving 12 bases between. The CDR3 covers 11 residues. The DNA for the CDR3 is TGTGCCACTAACGAGGTCCACGAGCAGTACTTC. This gives the protein CATNEVHEQYF.

The chain recombines TRBV10-1 with TRBJ2-3, with D possibly matching TRBD1 (5 bases). The CDR3 loop spans 14 amino acids. The germline V gene has CDR1 WNHNN and CDR2 SYGVQD (reference sequence). V was clipped by 2 bases and J by 0 bases, with 6 bases between them. CDR3 amino acids: CASSEGASTDTQYF. CDR3 nucleotides: TGCGCCAGCAGTGAGGGGGCTAGCACAGATACGCAGTATTTT.

The chain links TRBV7-9 to TRBJ1-6; the D gene is possibly TRBD1 (5 bases). The CDR3 loop spans 15 amino acids. The V gene lost 1 base and the J gene lost 8 bases, with 12 bases spanning the gap. The germline CDR1 and CDR2 sequences are SEHNR and FQNEAQ (reference sequence). The CDR3 here is CASSLEDWGDSPLHF. The CDR3 DNA follows: TGTGCCAGCAGCTTAGAAGATTGGGGGGATTCACCCCTCCACTTT.

The chain employs TRBV7-2 and TRBJ2-7, with D hard to call. Germline CDR1 is SGHTA and CDR2 is FQGNSA. This CDR3 is built from 13 residues. The V gene lost 2 bases and the J gene lost 1 base, with 6 bases spanning the gap. CDR3 amino acids: CASSLNPSYEQYF. The DNA for the CDR3 is TGTGCCAGCAGCTTAAATCCGTCCTACGAGCAGTACTTC. Using reference TRBV7-2 and TRBJ2-7 for the parts outside the CDR3, the full variable domain is GAGVSQSPSNKVTEKGKDVELRCDPISGHTALYWYRQSLGQGLEFLIYFQGNSAPDKSGLPSDRFSAERTGGSVSTLTIQRTQQEDSAVYLCASSLNPSYEQYFGPGTRLTVT.

This chain connects TRBV7-6 to TRBJ2-1, with D possibly TRBD2 on 6 matching bases. Deletions cut 2 bases from V and 7 bases from J, with 15 bases between. Germline V gene lookup returns CDR1 SGHVS and CDR2 FNYEAQ. This CDR3 has 15 residues. As DNA, the CDR3 is TGTGCCAGCAGCTTAACGACTAGTGTGTGGAATGAGCAGTTCTTC. As protein: CASSLTTSVWNEQFF.

The V call is TRBV6-5, the J call TRBJ2-1; D is perhaps TRBD1 (6 bases). Germline values: CDR1 MNHEY, CDR2 SVGAGI. The CDR3 is 14 amino acids. V was cut by 7 bases and J by 4 bases, with 14 bases left in between. CDR3 protein: CASTQGQSYNEQFF. The CDR3 DNA reads TGTGCCAGCACCCAGGGACAATCATACAATGAGCAGTTCTTC.

This chain joins TRBV19 and TRBJ1-5, with D tentatively TRBD1 (5 bases). CDR1 is LNHDA and CDR2 is SQIVND in the germline V gene (reference sequence). The CDR3 length is 13 residues. V was shortened by 10 bases and J by 9 bases, with 19 bases between the two germline ends. The CDR3 region is CAITDSPGGPQHF. The CDR3 bases are TGTGCCATCACAGACAGCCCGGGGGGGCCCCAGCATTTT.

This clone was recorded once. The V and J genes are TRBV15 and TRBJ1-2, with 9 positions matching TRBD1. The CDR3 has 14 amino acids. Looked up from germline, CDR1 is LNHNV and CDR2 is YYDKDF (reference sequence). J was trimmed by 8 bases and V by 1 base; bases with no gene match: 5. The CDR3 DNA is TGTGCCACCAGCAGAGGAGGGGACAGGGACGGCTACACCTTC. As protein: CATSRGGDRDGYTF.

The chain employs TRBV14 and TRBJ2-5; the match to TRBD2 covers 12 bases. The germline V gene encodes CDR1 SGHDN and CDR2 FVKESK. Trimming at V came to 4 bases and at J to 1 base, leaving 13 bases not matched to a gene. This CDR3 is 19 amino acids long. The CDR3 coding sequence is TGTGCCAGCAGCCGAAGGTCGGAAGGACTAGCGGGATTCCAAGAGACCCAGTACTTC. It specifies CASSRRSEGLAGFQETQYF.

Note on this clone: At one end the junction does not follow the germline gene, possibly because of a read error. The chain joins TRBV19 to TRBJ1-1; D gene uncertain. Germline CDR1 is LNHDA and CDR2 is SQIVND (reference sequence). The CDR3 is 15 amino acids. In DNA form, the CDR3 reads TGTGCCACTAGTGGCTCAGGTTTACGGAACACTGAAGCTTTCTTT. This translates into CATSGSGLRNTEAFF.

This clone is a singleton in its sample. This CDR3 is CASSLNTGSEQFF. As DNA, the CDR3 is TGTGCCAGCAGCTTAAACACAGGGTCTGAGCAGTTCTTC. The gene calls are TRBV7-3 and TRBJ2-1; D might be TRBD1 (6 bases). The V gene's germline CDR1 is SGHTA and CDR2 FQGTGA. V lost 1 base, J lost 9 bases, and 10 bases lay in between. The CDR3 covers 13 residues.

This clone has a single count. V usage is TRBV7-3 and J usage is TRBJ2-2, with 8 bases that match TRBD1. Germline CDR1 and CDR2: SGHTA and FQGTGA. CDR3 length: 16 residues. Trimming at V came to 1 base and at J to 7 bases, leaving 8 bases not matched to a gene. CDR3 coding DNA: TGTGCCAGCAGCTTAATAGGGGACAGGTTCAACGGGGAGCTGTTTTTT. Protein product: CASSLIGDRFNGELFF.

The chain carries TRBV7-2 and TRBJ2-5, with D perhaps TRBD1 (5 bases). Germline V gene data show CDR1 as SGHTA and CDR2 as FQGNSA. This CDR3 has 13 residues. Trimming took 2 bases from V and 3 from J, leaving 7 bases between them. The CDR3 loop is CASSLIREETQYF. The CDR3 coding sequence is TGTGCCAGCAGCTTAATCAGGGAAGAGACCCAGTACTTC.

The chain links TRBV16 to TRBJ1-4, with 7 bases fitting TRBD1. CDR3 length equals 18 residues. Trimming cost V 3 bases and J 8 bases; bases outside gene matches: 18. Germline-derived CDR1 and CDR2 are KGHSY and FQNENV. Here the CDR3 reads CASSHHFRTGDSGEKLFF. CDR3 coding DNA: TGTGCCAGCAGCCACCACTTCCGCACCGGGGACAGCGGAGAAAAACTGTTTTTT.

V gene TRBV19 combines with J gene TRBJ1-5; 7 nucleotides line up with TRBD1. The V gene end was trimmed by 5 bases and the J gene end by 7 bases; junction bases not matched to a gene: 8. From germline, CDR1 is LNHDA and CDR2 SQIVND (reference sequence). The CDR3 extends over 14 amino acids. CDR3 in amino acids: CASSQGGRGQPQHF. The CDR3 nucleotides are TGTGCCAGTAGTCAGGGGGGCCGGGGACAGCCCCAGCATTTT.

This clone has only a few counts. The DNA for the CDR3 is TGTGCCTGGAGTTTGGGGACAGGGGGAGATCAGCCCCAGCATTTT. Its protein is CAWSLGTGGDQPQHF. The V and J genes are TRBV30 and TRBJ1-5; 11 nucleotides agree with TRBD1. CDR3 length equals 15 residues. The junction had 5 bases not matched to a gene; V was cut back by 2 bases and J by 5 bases. Germline V gives CDR1 GTSNPN, CDR2 SVGIG (reference sequence).

This chain joins TRBV19 and TRBJ1-4; weak D call: TRBD1 (6 bases). Deletions cut 4 bases from V and 0 bases from J, with 9 bases between. Germline V lookup: CDR1 LNHDA, CDR2 SQIVND (reference sequence). This CDR3 has 15 amino acids. The CDR3 DNA reads as TGTGCCAGTAGTACCGGACAGACAACTAATGAAAAACTGTTTTTT. Protein product: CASSTGQTTNEKLFF.

This clone has just a few counts. This chain connects TRBV12-3 or TRBV12-4 to TRBJ1-2, with D tentatively TRBD1 (5 bases). The CDR3 covers 13 residues. Trimming removed 5 bases at V and 2 bases at J, with 9 bases between. DNA for the CDR3: TGTGCCAGCAGTAACGGGGGGAACTATGGCTACACCTTC. It codes for CASSNGGNYGYTF.

In nucleotides, the CDR3 is TGTGCCAGCAGCTCTATTTACAATGAGCAGTTCTTC. As protein: CASSSIYNEQFF. The chain couples TRBV7-9 to TRBJ2-1; no clear D. This CDR3 is 12 amino acids long. Trimming took off 4 bases at V and 4 bases at J, with 5 bases between the two ends. The V gene's germline CDR1 is SEHNR and CDR2 FQNEAQ (reference sequence).

Only one count was recorded for this clone. This sequence joins TRBV27 and TRBJ2-7, with 9 bases that match TRBD1. The CDR3 runs to 15 residues. Germline V gene lookup returns CDR1 MNHEY and CDR2 SMNVEV (reference sequence). J was trimmed by 3 bases and V by 3 bases; bases with no gene match: 6. CDR3 DNA: TGTGCCAGCAGTTTGTCGGGACAGGGCTTCTACGAGCAGTACTTC. Its protein is CASSLSGQGFYEQYF.

The CDR3 DNA is TGTGCCAGTTCTCGACAGGGGCTGGTCACTGAAGCTTTCTTT. This sequence encodes CASSRQGLVTEAFF. This sequence joins TRBV19 and TRBJ1-1; 8 nucleotides agree with TRBD1. Germline CDR1 LNHDA, CDR2 SQIVND (reference sequence). The CDR3 runs 14 residues. V lost 8 bases, J lost 4 bases, and 9 bases stayed unmatched.